What follows are 24 T cell receptor beta chains derived from one specimen sequenced in a study of OX40 agonist ivuxolimab in advanced cancers. The repertoire was sequenced with immunoSEQ multiplex PCR; TCRdb's copy has only in-frame clones and lacks some. The sample includes about 55,000 clones, 88% of them seen just once. The starting material was CD4+ or CD8+ T cells sorted from blood, obtained in a trial of the OX40 agonist ivuxolimab. The receptors come from an adult with an advanced solid tumor such as melanoma, head and neck, liver or kidney cancer.

This sequence joins TRBV7-6 and TRBJ2-2; D is undetermined. The CDR3 is made up of 15 amino acids. Looked up from germline, CDR1 is SGHVS and CDR2 is FNYEAQ. Trimming took off 0 bases at V and 2 bases at J, with 7 bases between the two ends. CDR3 coding DNA: TGTGCCAGCAGCTTAGCTTTGGCCAACACCGGGGAGCTGTTTTTT. This codes for CASSLALANTGELFF.

The J gene is TRBJ2-5, the V gene TRBV10-3; TRBD1 aligns across 9 bases. The germline V gene encodes CDR1 ENHRY and CDR2 SYGVKD. This CDR3 is 16 amino acids long. V lost 2 bases, J lost 4 bases, and 8 bases stayed unmatched. CDR3 in amino acids: CAISETQGQGGETQYF. The CDR3 DNA reads TGTGCCATCAGTGAGACACAGGGACAGGGTGGAGAGACCCAGTACTTC.

The chain couples TRBV5-1 to TRBJ2-3; 13 positions agree with TRBD2. Germline V CDR1 and CDR2: SGHRS, YFSETQ. V trimming: 2 bases; J trimming: 6 bases; junction bases outside the gene matches: 6. CDR3 length: 16 residues. For the CDR3, the DNA is TGCGCCAGCAGCTTTGGACTAGCGGGAGTGGGGGATACGCAGTATTTT. Its protein is CASSFGLAGVGDTQYF.

The table lists this clone with a few counts. The J gene is TRBJ2-3, the V gene TRBV7-9; 9 bases match TRBD2. This CDR3 has 18 amino acids. V lost 0 bases to trimming and J lost 3 bases; unmatched junction nucleotides: 10. Germline lookup yields CDR1 SEHNR and CDR2 FQNEAQ (reference sequence). The CDR3 nucleotides read TGTGCCAGCAGCTTAGCGAGGGCTAGCGGGATGTTTACAGATACGCAGTATTTT. Amino acids: CASSLARASGMFTDTQYF.

This clone appeared a single time. The chain combines TRBV4-1 with TRBJ2-3; 9 nucleotides agree with TRBD2. This CDR3 is 19 amino acids long. V lost 3 bases to trimming and J lost 4 bases; unmatched junction nucleotides: 17. Germline V lookup: CDR1 MGHRA, CDR2 YSYEKL. CDR3 residues: CASSHLGRAGGPGADTQYF. CDR3 DNA sequence: TGCGCCAGCAGCCACCTTGGGCGAGCGGGAGGCCCGGGCGCAGATACGCAGTATTTT.

The rearrangement uses TRBV11-2 and TRBJ2-6; unclear D gene. CDR1 is SGHAT, CDR2 FQNNGV, per germline. This CDR3 has 15 amino acids. Trimming removed 7 bases from V and 1 base from J, with 11 bases in between. The CDR3 DNA reads as TGTGCCAGCAAGTCTCCGTATTCTGGGGCCAACGTCCTGACTTTC. Its protein is CASKSPYSGANVLTF.

The genes are TRBV29-1 and TRBJ2-7; the D call may be TRBD1 or TRBD2 (6 bases each). Germline assignment: CDR1 SQVTM and CDR2 ANQGSEA. Trimming removed 6 bases at V and 1 base at J, with 13 bases between. This CDR3 region has 13 residues. DNA of the CDR3: TGCAGCGTAGCACAGGGAGGATCCTACGAGCAGTACTTC. Protein: CSVAQGGSYEQYF.

The chain combines TRBV5-8 with TRBJ2-7, with 11 bases identical to TRBD2. CDR1 is SGHTS and CDR2 is YDEGEE in the germline V gene. V was clipped by 0 bases and J by 6 bases; unmatched bases: 8. This CDR3 is built from 16 residues. This CDR3 reads CASSLGTSGRDVEQYF. CDR3 DNA sequence: TGTGCCAGCAGCTTGGGGACTAGCGGGCGCGATGTCGAGCAGTACTTC.

V gene TRBV6-4 combines with J gene TRBJ2-3, with 8 positions matching TRBD2. Trimming cost V 3 bases and J 6 bases; bases outside gene matches: 5. The CDR3 loop spans 14 amino acids. The V gene's germline CDR1 is MRHNA and CDR2 SNTAGT. The CDR3 nucleotides read TGTGCCAGCAGTGAGACGGGAGGGCGGGATACGCAGTATTTT. This codes for CASSETGGRDTQYF.

The gene calls are TRBV9 and TRBJ1-4; no clear D gene. V was trimmed by 1 base and J by 3 bases, leaving 10 bases between them. The germline V gene has CDR1 SGDLS and CDR2 YYNGEE. This CDR3 has 15 residues. The CDR3 reads CASSVQGLANEKLFF. CDR3 DNA sequence: TGTGCCAGCAGCGTACAAGGGCTTGCTAATGAAAAACTGTTTTTT.

The gene calls are TRBV10-1 and TRBJ2-5; 7 nucleotides agree with TRBD2. The V gene end was trimmed by 5 bases and the J gene end by 2 bases; junction bases not matched to a gene: 5. Germline V gene lookup returns CDR1 WNHNN and CDR2 SYGVQD (reference sequence). This CDR3 spans 14 amino acids. Here the CDR3 reads CASSRGLMQETQYF. DNA for the CDR3: TGCGCCAGCAGTAGGGGACTAATGCAAGAGACCCAGTACTTC.

V gene TRBV19 combines with J gene TRBJ2-3; TRBD2 matches at 10 bases. J lost 5 bases, V lost 7 bases, and 12 bases had no gene match. The CDR3 spans 16 residues. The germline CDR1 and CDR2 sequences are LNHDA and SQIVND (reference sequence). CDR3 DNA sequence: TGTGCCAGTATCCTCCCGGCAAAGCGGGAGGGAGATACGCAGTATTTT. Amino acids: CASILPAKREGDTQYF.

The chain couples TRBV4-2 to TRBJ1-2, with TRBD1 matching over 9 bases. CDR3 length: 17 residues. Unmatched junction bases numbered 12, after V lost 4 bases and J lost 3 bases. CDR1 LGHNA and CDR2 YNFKEQ come from the germline V gene. CDR3 protein: CASSPQTTRTGDYGYTF. The CDR3 nucleotides are TGTGCCAGCAGCCCCCAAACCACGCGGACAGGGGACTATGGCTACACCTTC.

CDR3 sequence: CASSFKAGVSYEQYF. The CDR3 nucleotides read TGTGCCAGCAGCTTTAAAGCGGGGGTCTCCTACGAGCAGTACTTC. This sequence joins TRBV7-2 and TRBJ2-7; 8 bases match TRBD2. The germline CDR1 and CDR2 sequences are SGHTA and FQGNSA. The CDR3 contains 15 residues. The V segment lost 3 bases and the J segment 0 bases; nucleotides outside the gene matches: 4.

The J gene is TRBJ2-5, the V gene TRBV4-2; D is tentatively TRBD1 or TRBD2 (5 bases each). V was clipped by 0 bases and J by 4 bases, with 9 bases between them. The CDR3 loop spans 14 amino acids. Germline V CDR1 and CDR2: LGHNA, YNFKEQ. The CDR3 DNA sequence: TGTGCCAGCAGCCAAGATCTGGGACCAGAGACCCAGTACTTC. Translated, it gives CASSQDLGPETQYF.

The V and J genes are TRBV7-8 and TRBJ2-6, with 7 bases aligning to TRBD1. Germline V gene lookup returns CDR1 SGHVS and CDR2 FQNEAQ. V dropped 2 bases and J dropped 0; count of bases not matched to a gene: 7. The CDR3 is 18 residues long. The CDR3 DNA reads TGTGCCAGCAGCTTACTACAGGGGATGACCTCTGGGGCCAACGTCCTGACTTTC. This translates into CASSLLQGMTSGANVLTF.

For this clone: The junction differs from germline at one of its ends, possibly a read error. Other DNA sequences from this sample encode an identical CDR3 as well. V and J are TRBV5-1 and TRBJ2-3; 11 nucleotides agree with TRBD1. Germline CDR1 is SGHRS and CDR2 is YFSETQ. The CDR3 has 15 residues. CDR3 in DNA: TGCGCCAGCAGCCTGGACAGGGGGCGCTTGGATACGCAGTACTTT. Protein sequence: CASSLDRGRLDTQYF.

CDR3: CASIFFRGGGSEQFF. DNA of the CDR3: TGTGCCAGCATATTCTTCAGAGGGGGGGGGAGTGAGCAGTTCTTC. The chain is built from TRBV27 and TRBJ2-1; D may be TRBD2 (7 bases). V dropped 7 bases and J dropped 9 bases, with 22 bases sitting between them. Germline values: CDR1 MNHEY, CDR2 SMNVEV (reference sequence). CDR3 length equals 15 residues.

This chain links TRBV19 with TRBJ2-1; D is possibly TRBD2 (6 bases). CDR3 length: 18 residues. Germline assignment: CDR1 LNHDA and CDR2 SQIVND (reference sequence). V lost 4 bases, J lost 3 bases, and 22 bases lay in between. The CDR3 coding sequence is TGTGCCAGTAGTACTCCCTTTTCGCGGGAAGGGGTCTACAATGAGCAGTTCTTC. Protein product: CASSTPFSREGVYNEQFF.

The chain uses TRBV6-5 and TRBJ1-1; no definite D call. The CDR3 has 13 amino acids. CDR1 is MNHEY and CDR2 is SVGAGI in the germline V gene. V was cut by 5 bases and J by 4 bases, with 11 bases left in between. CDR3 sequence: CASSPRRGTEAFF. CDR3 DNA sequence: TGTGCCAGCAGTCCACGCCGGGGCACTGAAGCTTTCTTT.

The rearrangement joins TRBV19 to TRBJ1-2; D call uncertain. This CDR3 is built from 16 residues. Deletions cut 3 bases from V and 2 bases from J, with 16 bases between. CDR1 and CDR2 from the germline V gene are LNHDA and SQIVND (reference sequence). Here the CDR3 DNA reads TGTGCCAGTAGTATCGGCTCCGGTTTGCGGAACTATGGCTACACCTTC. Residues: CASSIGSGLRNYGYTF. The complete variable domain, with remaining parts taken from reference TRBV19 and TRBJ1-2, reads DGGITQSPKYLFRKEGQNVTLSCEQNLNHDAMYWYRQDPGQGLRLIYYSQIVNDFQKGDIAEGYSVSREKKESFPLTVTSAQKNPTAFYLCASSIGSGLRNYGYTFGSGTRLTVV.

V usage is TRBV28 and J usage is TRBJ1-2; D gene unclear. Between the trimmed V and J ends, which lost 3 bases and 0 bases, there was a span of 11 bases. Germline loops: CDR1 MDHEN, CDR2 SYDVKM. The CDR3 consists of 15 residues. The CDR3 nucleotides read TGTGCCAGCAGTTTTTCCGGCCGATCTAACTATGGCTACACCTTC. This codes for CASSFSGRSNYGYTF.

This rearrangement joins TRBV2 to TRBJ1-4; D not certain. Trimming removed 4 bases at V and 7 bases at J, with 4 bases between. The germline gives CDR1 SNHLY, CDR2 FYNNEI. This CDR3 has 11 residues. CDR3 DNA sequence: TGTGCCAGCAGTGTTTTTGAAAAACTGTTTTTT. Translated, it gives CASSVFEKLFF.

The genes are TRBV5-1 and TRBJ2-3; 9 bases map to TRBD2. Germline CDR1 reads SGHRS; CDR2 reads YFSETQ. The CDR3 runs to 16 residues. Losses at the gene ends were 0 bases for V and 1 base for J; bases not matched to a gene: 3. CDR3 nucleotides: TGCGCCAGCAGCTTGGATTTAGCGGGGGGCACAGATACGCAGTATTTT. This codes for CASSLDLAGGTDTQYF.